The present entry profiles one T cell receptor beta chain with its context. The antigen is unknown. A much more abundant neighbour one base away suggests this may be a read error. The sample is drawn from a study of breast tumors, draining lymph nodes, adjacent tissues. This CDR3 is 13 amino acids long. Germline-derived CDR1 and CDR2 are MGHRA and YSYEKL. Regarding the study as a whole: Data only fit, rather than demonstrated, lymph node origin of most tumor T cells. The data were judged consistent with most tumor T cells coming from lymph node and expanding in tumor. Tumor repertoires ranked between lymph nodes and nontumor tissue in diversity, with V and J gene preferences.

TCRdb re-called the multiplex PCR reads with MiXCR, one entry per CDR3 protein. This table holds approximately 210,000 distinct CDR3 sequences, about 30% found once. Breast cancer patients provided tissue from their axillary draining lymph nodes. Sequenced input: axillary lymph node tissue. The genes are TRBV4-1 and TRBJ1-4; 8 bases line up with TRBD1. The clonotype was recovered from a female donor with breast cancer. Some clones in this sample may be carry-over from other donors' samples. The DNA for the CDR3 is TGCGCCAGCAAACAGGGGGGGAATGAAAGACTGTTTTTT. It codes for CASKQGGNERLFF.